One sample yielded the 14 T cell receptor beta chains listed below, sequenced in a study of identical twins. Each CDR3 protein gets one entry after TCRdb re-called the 5' RACE reads with MiXCR. The sample holds 1.5 million or so distinct CDR3 sequences, less than 40% seen once. Material for sequencing was cord blood. These TCRs come from a newborn girl in good health.

In regard to this clonotype: A much larger clone differs from this one at a single base, so this may be a read error. The gene calls are TRBV20-1 and TRBJ2-1; weak D call: TRBD2 (7 bases). The J call is uncertain, as TRBJ2-7 better fits the DNA end. CDR3 length equals 14 residues. Germline CDR1 reads DFQATT; CDR2 reads SNEGSKA (reference sequence). The CDR3 DNA sequence: TGCAGTGCTAGGCGGGGGCCCTCCTACAATGAGCAGTACTTC. Its translation: CSARRGPSYNEQYF.

The CDR3 DNA sequence: TGCAGTGCTAGGAGGACAGGGAACTATGGCTACACCTTC. This encodes CSARRTGNYGYTF. The chain employs TRBV20-1 and TRBJ1-2; 8 bases are a match to TRBD1. This CDR3 has 13 residues. CDR1 is DFQATT and CDR2 is SNEGSKA in the germline V gene (reference sequence). The ends lost 3 bases at V and 2 bases at J; junction bases unmatched: 2.

This clonotype was observed a handful of times. This chain uses TRBV4-1 with TRBJ1-4; D is undetermined. The CDR3 totals 16 residues. Germline V gene data show CDR1 as MGHRA and CDR2 as YSYEKL. V was trimmed by 0 bases and J by 5 bases, leaving 13 bases between them. Written as DNA, the CDR3 is TGCGCCAGCAGCCAAGAGGCCAGAAAGGCGAATGAAAAACTGTTTTTT. Translation: CASSQEARKANEKLFF.

This clonotype came up a few times. The chain carries TRBV27 and TRBJ2-3; perhaps TRBD2 as D (7 bases). The CDR3 covers 16 residues. The V end lost 2 bases, the J end lost 2 bases, and 14 bases lay between the germline ends. From germline, CDR1 is MNHEY and CDR2 SMNVEV (reference sequence). The CDR3 loop reads CASSLAGGGDTDTQYF. The CDR3 DNA reads TGTGCCAGCAGTTTAGCTGGCGGGGGCGACACAGATACGCAGTATTTT.

The chain carries TRBV19 and TRBJ1-1; D is unresolved. Germline CDR1 and CDR2: LNHDA and SQIVND (reference sequence). V shed 10 bases and J shed 1 base, with 16 bases lying between them. CDR3 length equals 14 residues. CDR3 amino acids: CATVPGVSNTEAFF. The CDR3 DNA reads TGTGCCACTGTACCCGGGGTTTCGAACACTGAAGCTTTCTTT.

This clonotype showed up many times. This chain links TRBV29-1 with TRBJ1-5; a possible D gene is TRBD1 (5 bases). The CDR3 is 12 residues long. Germline V lookup: CDR1 SQVTM, CDR2 ANQGSEA. V lost 4 bases to trimming and J lost 5 bases, with 9 bases between them. This CDR3 reads CSVGDGDQPQHF. In DNA, the CDR3 is TGCAGCGTTGGGGACGGGGATCAGCCCCAGCATTTT.

CDR3 sequence (DNA): TGTGCCAGCACCTCCTTGAGGGCAGAGACCCAGTACTTC. Protein product: CASTSLRAETQYF. The rearrangement links TRBV7-9 to TRBJ2-5, with D possibly TRBD2 on 5 matching bases. The V and J ends lost 7 bases and 4 bases respectively, with 13 bases between them. Looked up from germline, CDR1 is SEHNR and CDR2 is FQNEAQ (reference sequence). The CDR3 spans 13 residues.

The chain recombines TRBV27 with TRBJ2-1; TRBD2 agrees at 9 bases. V lost 3 bases, J lost 8 bases, and 8 bases stayed unmatched. The germline V gene encodes CDR1 MNHEY and CDR2 SMNVEV (reference sequence). The CDR3 is 15 amino acids. Here the CDR3 reads CASSFLAGVIDEQFF. Written as DNA, the CDR3 is TGTGCCAGCAGTTTTTTAGCGGGGGTTATCGATGAGCAGTTCTTC.

The chain carries TRBV11-2 and TRBJ2-7; D assignment may be TRBD1 or TRBD2 (5 bases each). V was pared by 0 bases and J by 0 bases, with 9 bases between. CDR3 size: 15 residues. Germline V CDR1 and CDR2: SGHAT, FQNNGV. The CDR3 bases are TGTGCCAGCAGCTTAGAAGCAGGGACCTCCTACGAGCAGTACTTC. It is translated as CASSLEAGTSYEQYF.

This clonotype has a handful of counts. The chain uses TRBV25-1 and TRBJ2-1; TRBD1 matches at 10 bases. Per the germline V gene, CDR1 is MGHDK and CDR2 is SYGVNS. J was trimmed by 7 bases and V by 3 bases; bases with no gene match: 6. The CDR3 runs to 15 residues. This chain's CDR3 is CASSDSRDRGNEQFF. Here the CDR3 DNA reads TGTGCCAGCAGTGACTCCCGGGACAGGGGAAATGAGCAGTTCTTC.

The chain joins TRBV10-2 to TRBJ2-5; 8 nucleotides match TRBD2. V dropped 8 bases and J dropped 0; count of bases not matched to a gene: 5. The CDR3 loop spans 14 amino acids. The germline V gene has CDR1 WSHSY and CDR2 SAAADI. For the CDR3, the DNA is TGCGCCAGCGGTACGGGGGGGTACCAAGAGACCCAGTACTTC. This translates into CASGTGGYQETQYF.

This rearrangement joins TRBV10-3 to TRBJ1-1; D unclear. The CDR3 is 13 amino acids. Trimming removed 3 bases at V and 11 bases at J, with 16 bases between. Germline V lookup: CDR1 ENHRY, CDR2 SYGVKD. CDR3: CAISENGLAGAFF. The DNA of the CDR3 is TGTGCCATCAGTGAAAATGGGCTGGCTGGGGCTTTCTTT.

In its sample, this clonotype was seen a few times. This chain links TRBV5-6 with TRBJ2-7; TRBD1 matches at 7 bases. Germline V gene lookup returns CDR1 SGHDT and CDR2 YYEEEE. The CDR3 is 15 residues long. The J segment lost 4 bases and the V segment lost 2 bases, leaving 9 bases of the junction unmatched. CDR3 amino acids: CASSFLDRTLYEQYF. The CDR3 bases are TGTGCCAGCAGCTTCTTGGACAGGACCCTTTACGAGCAGTACTTC.

The rearrangement uses TRBV28 and TRBJ2-1; 13 positions match TRBD2. The CDR3 is 22 amino acids. V gave up 4 bases and J gave up 5 bases; unmatched junction bases: 23. Germline V gives CDR1 MDHEN, CDR2 SYDVKM. The CDR3 sequence: CASSYPLRTSGRAHTTHNEQFF. CDR3 in DNA: TGTGCCAGCAGTTATCCCCTTAGGACTAGCGGGAGAGCACACACTACGCACAATGAGCAGTTCTTC.